This entry features one T cell receptor beta chain sequence. This record belongs to a study of CD8 T cells in Susac syndrome. Reverse transcription used about 0.5 to 1 ug RNA and random hexamers. Via MiXCR, TCRdb re-called the immunoSEQ multiplex PCR reads, giving one row per CDR3 protein. Of around 200,000 distinct CDR3 sequences listed, roughly 94% were seen once; the top ten hold 0.08% to 0.11%. The V end lost 3 bases, the J end lost 3 bases, and 14 bases lay between the germline ends. The CDR3 contains 14 residues. The V gene's germline CDR1 is DFQATT and CDR2 SNEGSKA (reference sequence). This TCR derives from a human donor in good health. The rearrangement uses TRBV20-1 and TRBJ2-5, with D tentatively TRBD2 (6 bases). The specimen sequenced was CD4+ T cells from PBMCs. Here the CDR3 reads CSARYSGPEETQYF. CDR3 bases: TGCAGTGCTAGGTATAGCGGTCCTGAAGAGACCCAGTACTTC.